Presented here are 28 T cell receptor beta chains from one specimen sequenced in a study of blood T cell repertoires in COVID-19. Profiling relied on immunoSEQ multiplex PCR, and the TCRdb table lists in-frame clones only, not all of them. The table records 200,000 to 250,000 clones, roughly four fifths of them present only once. The sample comprised peripheral blood. The receptors were sampled from a woman aged 25 to 39 who had recovered from COVID-19.

J is TRBJ1-1 and V is TRBV12-3 or TRBV12-4, with TRBD1 matching 8 bases. The CDR3 is made up of 13 amino acids. V shed 10 bases, J shed 3 bases, and the junction held 7 bases outside the gene matches. CDR3 in amino acids: CATQRQGYTEAFF. The CDR3 bases are TGTGCCACGCAAAGACAGGGGTACACTGAAGCTTTCTTT.

The V gene is TRBV6-5, the J gene TRBJ2-3, with D possibly TRBD2 on 5 matching bases. The CDR3 is 14 amino acids. The V gene lost 2 bases and the J gene lost 2 bases, with 8 bases spanning the gap. In germline, CDR1 is MNHEY, CDR2 SVGAGI. CDR3 amino acids: CASSYLADTDTQYF. The CDR3 DNA follows: TGTGCCAGCAGTTACCTAGCCGACACAGATACGCAGTATTTT.

This clone has more than one count but fewer than ten. J is TRBJ2-3 and V is TRBV29-1; D unresolved. There are 13 residues in the CDR3. Deletions cut 4 bases from V and 2 bases from J, with 10 bases between. Germline CDR1 and CDR2: SQVTM and ANQGSEA. The CDR3 here is CSVAGGYTDTQYF. The DNA for the CDR3 is TGCAGCGTTGCTGGCGGATACACAGATACGCAGTATTTT.

The chain joins TRBV6-5 to TRBJ2-2, with D maybe TRBD1 (6 bases). The CDR3 is 13 amino acids. Germline CDR1 and CDR2: MNHEY and SVGAGI. V was pared by 10 bases and J by 2 bases, with 11 bases between. The CDR3 sequence: CAIGTFNTGELFF. In DNA, the CDR3 is TGTGCCATCGGGACATTCAACACCGGGGAGCTGTTTTTT.

The CDR3 DNA is TGTGCCAGCAGCTTAGGGACAGGAGGGGCACCAGGGGACTATGGCTACACCTTC. This translates into CASSLGTGGAPGDYGYTF. The chain employs TRBV7-6 and TRBJ1-2; 7 nucleotides align to TRBD1. The CDR3 spans 18 residues. CDR1 and CDR2 (germline): SGHVS, FNYEAQ. V was pared by 1 base and J by 3 bases, with 14 bases of the junction left unmatched.

This clone was detected only once. For the CDR3, the DNA is TGTGCCAGCGGACTAGCGGTTTACAATGAGCAGTTCTTC. Encoded protein: CASGLAVYNEQFF. The chain carries TRBV19 and TRBJ2-1; 10 bases map to TRBD2. The CDR3 is 13 residues long. Germline-derived CDR1 and CDR2 are LNHDA and SQIVND (reference sequence). J gave up 4 bases and V 9 bases, and 3 bases lay outside the gene matches.

The chain carries TRBV7-3 and TRBJ2-2; no clear D gene. The CDR3 extends over 12 amino acids. Germline V lookup: CDR1 SGHTA, CDR2 FQGTGA. The V end lost 6 bases, the J end lost 4 bases, and 6 bases lay between the germline ends. Written as DNA, the CDR3 is TGTGCCAGCAGTCCAGGCACCGGGGAGCTGTTTTTT. Translation gives CASSPGTGELFF.

The rearrangement joins TRBV19 to TRBJ2-3; a weak D match, TRBD2 (6 bases). This CDR3 comprises 12 residues. In germline, CDR1 is LNHDA, CDR2 SQIVND (reference sequence). The V end lost 8 bases, the J end lost 14 bases, and 20 bases lay between the germline ends. CDR3 amino acids: CASGDRDSRWYF. DNA of the CDR3: TGTGCCAGTGGGGACCGGGACTCCCGTTGGTATTTT.

The chain employs TRBV14 and TRBJ2-7; tentatively, D is TRBD2 (6 bases). Germline CDR1 reads SGHDN; CDR2 reads FVKESK. V dropped 5 bases and J dropped 6 bases, with 11 bases sitting between them. The CDR3 is 12 amino acids. The CDR3 is CASSWLASEQYF. CDR3 in DNA: TGTGCCAGCAGCTGGCTAGCGTCCGAGCAGTACTTC. Full variable domain (outside the CDR3, taken from reference TRBV14 and TRBJ2-7): EAGVTQFPSHSVIEKGQTVTLRCDPISGHDNLYWYRRVMGKEIKFLLHFVKESKQDESGMPNNRFLAERTGGTYSTLKVQPAELEDSGVYFCASSWLASEQYFGPGTRLTVT.

The chain joins TRBV19 to TRBJ2-3, with TRBD1 matching over 9 bases. The junction had 6 bases not matched to a gene; V was cut back by 6 bases and J by 5 bases. This CDR3 is built from 14 residues. In germline, CDR1 is LNHDA, CDR2 SQIVND (reference sequence). CDR3 coding DNA: TGTGCCAGTAGCGGGGACAGGGTTGGAGATACGCAGTATTTT. Amino acid sequence: CASSGDRVGDTQYF.

The chain has TRBV4-1 and TRBJ1-4; perhaps TRBD1 as D (5 bases). Germline V gene sequence: CDR1 MGHRA, CDR2 YSYEKL. The CDR3 has 15 amino acids. Deletions cut 2 bases from V and 7 bases from J, with 14 bases between. DNA of the CDR3: TGCGCCAGCAGCCAAAATGGGGGGAAGGGTGAAAAACTGTTTTTT. Translation gives CASSQNGGKGEKLFF.

The chain couples TRBV7-8 to TRBJ1-1; D not resolved. Trimming stripped 1 base from V and 11 bases from J, with 20 bases between. CDR3 size: 15 residues. The germline V gene has CDR1 SGHVS and CDR2 FQNEAQ. CDR3 nucleotide sequence: TGTGCCAGCAGCTTAGGGAACCGGGCCACTAGCATGGCTTTCTTT. Amino acid sequence: CASSLGNRATSMAFF.

This chain uses TRBV5-5 with TRBJ1-2; D may be TRBD1 (5 bases). The CDR3 runs to 14 residues. The V end was cut by 0 bases, the J end by 7 bases, with 13 bases between. Germline values: CDR1 SGHKS, CDR2 YYEKEE (reference sequence). For the CDR3, the DNA is TGTGCCAGCAGCTTGGCCTGGGGGGAGGTTGGCTACACCTTC. It specifies CASSLAWGEVGYTF.

This clone was seen once. The chain couples TRBV5-1 to TRBJ1-3; D unclear. In germline, CDR1 is SGHRS, CDR2 YFSETQ. The CDR3 consists of 17 residues. V was shortened by 0 bases and J by 0 bases, with 13 bases between the two germline ends. CDR3 bases: TGCGCCAGCAGCTTGGCGCTGGGCGCCAGCTCTGGAAACACCATATATTTT. Protein sequence: CASSLALGASSGNTIYF.

This chain connects TRBV6-6 to TRBJ1-2; weak D call: TRBD1 (6 bases). Trimming shortened V by 4 bases and J by 3 bases, and 12 bases separated the two germline ends. The CDR3 is 14 residues long. The germline V gene encodes CDR1 MNHNY and CDR2 SVGAGI (reference sequence). CDR3 amino acids: CASSLGGPDYGYTF. The CDR3 DNA sequence: TGTGCCAGCAGTTTGGGGGGGCCGGACTATGGCTACACCTTC.

J is TRBJ1-1 and V is TRBV19; D gene uncertain. This CDR3 is 13 amino acids long. V was trimmed by 7 bases and J by 5 bases, leaving 14 bases between them. Per the germline V gene, CDR1 is LNHDA and CDR2 is SQIVND (reference sequence). The CDR3 spells CASIGRKWTEAFF. The CDR3 region has the DNA TGTGCCAGTATAGGCAGGAAATGGACTGAAGCTTTCTTT.

The CDR3 DNA reads as TGTGCCAGCAGCCCAAGCGGACAGGGCGGTAGCTATGGCTACACCTTC. Translated: CASSPSGQGGSYGYTF. V gene TRBV13 combines with J gene TRBJ1-2; 8 bases agree with TRBD1. Germline-derived CDR1 and CDR2 are PRHDT and FYEKMQ (reference sequence). V gave up 5 bases and J gave up 4 bases; unmatched junction bases: 12. The CDR3 has 16 amino acids.

The J gene is TRBJ2-4, the V gene TRBV9; D not certain. Germline CDR1 SGDLS, CDR2 YYNGEE. The V and J ends lost 0 bases and 6 bases respectively, with 7 bases between them. This CDR3 is built from 13 residues. The chain's CDR3 is CASSVASANIQYF. Written as DNA, the CDR3 is TGTGCCAGCAGCGTAGCAAGCGCAAACATTCAGTACTTC.

This chain uses TRBV27 with TRBJ1-2, with 7 bases fitting TRBD1. The CDR3 loop spans 15 amino acids. Germline-derived CDR1 and CDR2 are MNHEY and SMNVEV (reference sequence). Germline trimming cut 7 bases from V and 4 bases from J; bases unmatched to any gene: 12. The CDR3 reads CASTYLPGGSYGYTF. The CDR3 nucleotides are TGTGCCAGCACGTACCTCCCAGGGGGAAGCTATGGCTACACCTTC.

The V gene is TRBV28, the J gene TRBJ2-2; D is possibly TRBD1 (6 bases). The V end lost 7 bases, the J end lost 2 bases, and 20 bases lay between the germline ends. CDR1 is MDHEN and CDR2 is SYDVKM in the germline V gene. CDR3 size: 17 residues. The CDR3 here is CASNTESGTKNTGELFF. CDR3 nucleotides: TGTGCCAGCAATACAGAATCCGGGACAAAAAACACCGGGGAGCTGTTTTTT.

The chain links TRBV29-1 to TRBJ1-1, with D uncertain. Trimming took 6 bases from V and 11 from J, leaving 19 bases between them. This CDR3 region has 12 residues. Germline CDR1 is SQVTM and CDR2 is ANQGSEA. CDR3: CSVGPEGLYAFF. The CDR3 nucleotides read TGCAGCGTAGGACCCGAGGGTTTGTACGCTTTCTTT.

CDR3 nucleotide sequence: TGTGCCAGCAGTTTTCTCAGCGGGAATTCCAACGAGCAGTACTTC. It translates to CASSFLSGNSNEQYF. The genes are TRBV6-5 and TRBJ2-7; 7 bases line up with TRBD2. J lost 5 bases, V lost 4 bases, and 11 bases had no gene match. CDR1 is MNHEY, CDR2 SVGAGI, per germline. The CDR3 loop spans 15 amino acids.

This clone was picked up many times. The rearrangement uses TRBV5-1 and TRBJ1-2; D remains ambiguous. V was clipped by 0 bases and J by 4 bases, with 10 bases between them. Per germline, CDR1 SGHRS and CDR2 YFSETQ. The CDR3 contains 14 residues. The CDR3 loop is CASSLEQSGYGYTF. The CDR3 DNA is TGCGCCAGCAGCTTGGAACAGAGCGGCTATGGCTACACCTTC.

V usage is TRBV10-3 and J usage is TRBJ1-1, with 9 bases lining up with TRBD1. Germline V lookup: CDR1 ENHRY, CDR2 SYGVKD. The CDR3 spans 15 residues. V shed 2 bases and J 4 bases; nucleotides not matched to a gene: 5. The CDR3 coding sequence is TGTGCCATCAGTGAGGGACAGGGGTTAGGCACTGAAGCTTTCTTT. It specifies CAISEGQGLGTEAFF.

This sequence joins TRBV28 and TRBJ2-1; 12 nucleotides align to TRBD2. V was pared by 5 bases and J by 5 bases, with 10 bases of the junction left unmatched. CDR1 and CDR2 (germline): MDHEN, SYDVKM. The CDR3 has 17 residues. The CDR3, as DNA: TGTGCCAGCAGTACCGCCGGACTAGCGGGGCCAAACAATGAGCAGTTCTTC. This sequence encodes CASSTAGLAGPNNEQFF.

This clone was detected once. The rearrangement joins TRBV28 to TRBJ1-1, with 9 bases fitting TRBD1. V trimming: 5 bases; J trimming: 0 bases; junction bases outside the gene matches: 4. Germline V gene sequence: CDR1 MDHEN, CDR2 SYDVKM. The CDR3 is made up of 15 amino acids. The CDR3: CASSQTGGMNTEAFF. CDR3 nucleotides: TGTGCCAGCAGTCAGACAGGGGGAATGAACACTGAAGCTTTCTTT.

The chain couples TRBV20-1 to TRBJ2-1; D possibly corresponds to TRBD2 (6 bases). In germline, CDR1 is DFQATT, CDR2 SNEGSKA (reference sequence). The CDR3 is made up of 12 amino acids. V gave up 3 bases and J gave up 7 bases, with 10 bases separating them. CDR3 in DNA: TGCAGTGCTAGTAGGCGGGATAATGAGCAGTTCTTC. The encoded protein is CSASRRDNEQFF.

J is TRBJ2-7 and V is TRBV28; D possibly corresponds to TRBD1 (6 bases). The CDR3 has 14 residues. V was clipped by 6 bases and J by 3 bases, with 15 bases between them. Looked up from germline, CDR1 is MDHEN and CDR2 is SYDVKM. The CDR3 sequence: CASRGPGERYEQYF. The DNA for the CDR3 is TGTGCCAGCAGGGGACCAGGGGAACGCTACGAGCAGTACTTC. Based on the CDR3 plus reference TRBV28 and TRBJ2-7, the full variable domain is DVKVTQSSRYLVKRTGEKVFLECVQDMDHENMFWYRQDPGLGLRLIYFSYDVKMKEKGDIPEGYSVSREKKERFSLILESASTNQTSMYLCASRGPGERYEQYFGPGTRLTVT.